This T cell receptor beta chain was retrieved from a study of blood T cell repertoires in COVID-19. Study at large: Nucleic acid was either cDNA or gDNA, and it came from T cells, B-cell-depleted T cells, or PBMCs.

Profiling relied on immunoSEQ multiplex PCR, and the TCRdb table lists in-frame clones only, not all of them. The sample lists about 360,000 clones, nearly 90% occurring once. Sequencing was done on a sample of PBMCs or T cells enriched from blood (not recorded which). The sequence was collected from a woman aged 40 to 50 with acute COVID-19.

For the CDR3, the DNA is TGTGCCAGCAGCTTGTCCACAGATAATTCACCCCTCCACTTT. Amino acid sequence: CASSLSTDNSPLHF. The rearrangement joins TRBV5-4 to TRBJ1-6; D uncertain. Trimming took off 1 base at V and 5 bases at J, with 7 bases between the two ends. The length of the CDR3 is 14 residues. The germline V gene encodes CDR1 SGHNT and CDR2 YYREEE (reference sequence).